This is a list of T cell receptor beta chains from one sample in a study of T cell repertoires in cytomegalovirus infection. MiXCR was run by TCRdb on the reads, yielding one entry per CDR3 protein. The sample lists roughly 230,000 distinct CDR3 sequences; about 5.9% were seen once. Sequencing was carried out using PBMCs. Receptors originate from a human donor in good health (CMV status not recorded). Some clones in this sample may be carry-over from other donors' samples. Both conserved end residues are part of each CDR3. D genes are given only for firm matches. A clone size is listed for some rows: how often the clone was seen (once, few, many), or a class if it is expanded.

j_gene | abundance | d_gene | v_gene | CDR3nt | CDR3aa
TRBJ2-7 | many | NA | TRBV29-1 | TGCAGCGTTGAGGGCCGGTCCTACGAGCAGTACTTC | CSVEGRSYEQYF
TRBJ2-7 | many | TRBD2 | TRBV28 | TGTGCCAGCAGTTCCCCAGCGGGGGGGCATCGGTACGAGCAGTACTTC | CASSSPAGGHRYEQYF
TRBJ2-2 | many | NA | TRBV2 | TGTGCCAGTGTGTACACCGGGGAGCTGTTTTTT | CASVYTGELFF
TRBJ2-2 | many | NA | TRBV2 | TGTGCCAGCAGTGAGACCGGGGAGCTGTTTTTT | CASSETGELFF
TRBJ1-2 | many | NA | TRBV4-3 | TGCGCCAGCAGCCTGGGCGAGGGCGGTTATGGCTACACCTTC | CASSLGEGGYGYTF
TRBJ2-3 | many | NA | TRBV29-1 | TGCAGCGTTTCAAACGATGGGGATACGCAGTATTTT | CSVSNDGDTQYF
TRBJ1-1 | many | NA | TRBV7-2 | TGTGCCAGCAGCACCGGGACAGAAGCTTTCTTT | CASSTGTEAFF
TRBJ2-2 | many | NA | TRBV7-2 | TGTGCCAGCAGCTCCAACAGGGCCGGGGAGCTGTTTTTT | CASSSNRAGELFF
TRBJ2-2 | many | NA | TRBV18 | TGTGCCAGCTCACCACGTAACAGATTCACCGGGGAGCTGTTTTTT | CASSPRNRFTGELFF
TRBJ2-5 | many | TRBD1 | TRBV29-1 | TGCAGCGTTGGAGGGGACAGGGGGCTAGAGACCCAGTACTTC | CSVGGDRGLETQYF
TRBJ1-2 | NA | TRBD1 | TRBV5-1 | TGCGCCAGCAGCTTGGAGGGGGCGCCTCCCTATGGCTACACCTTC | CASSLEGAPPYGYTF
TRBJ2-4 | many | NA | TRBV12-3/TRBV12-4 | TGTGCCAGCAGTTTCATGCTTATAGCCAAAAACATTCAGTACTTC | CASSFMLIAKNIQYF
TRBJ2-1 | many | TRBD2 | TRBV20-1 | TGCAGTGCTAGGCGGGGGGCCGATGAGCAGTTCTTC | CSARRGADEQFF
TRBJ2-2 | few | TRBD1 | TRBV6-2/TRBV6-3 | TGTGCCAGCAGTTTCGGGACAGGGCTGAACACCGGGGAGCTGTTTTTT | CASSFGTGLNTGELFF
TRBJ1-6 | many | NA | TRBV4-3 | TGCGCCAGCAGCCAAGGTTCGCGCTCCTATAATTCACCCCTCCACTTT | CASSQGSRSYNSPLHF
TRBJ2-3 | many | TRBD1 | TRBV7-7 | TGTGCCAGCAGTACAGGGGGCCCCACAGATACGCAGTATTTT | CASSTGGPTDTQYF
TRBJ2-1 | many | TRBD2 | TRBV7-2 | TGTGCCAGCAGCTTAGATTTTTCTAGCGGGGCTCTTCACAATGAGCAGTTCTTC | CASSLDFSSGALHNEQFF
TRBJ1-1 | many | TRBD1 | TRBV28 | TGTGCCAGCAGCCGCATGGGACAGGAAAACACTGAAGCTTTCTTT | CASSRMGQENTEAFF
TRBJ1-2 | many | TRBD1 | TRBV28 | TGTGCCAGCAGTTACACTACAGGGGGACGGTACTATGGCTACACCTTC | CASSYTTGGRYYGYTF
TRBJ2-5 | many | NA | TRBV18 | TGTGCCAGCTCACCCGGGCTAGCGAGGCAAGAGACCCAGTACTTC | CASSPGLARQETQYF
TRBJ2-1 | many | NA | TRBV20-1 | TGCAGTGCTAGAGTTAGGGGGGGGGTATACAATGAGCAGTTCTTC | CSARVRGGVYNEQFF
TRBJ2-2 | few | NA | TRBV12-3/TRBV12-4 | TGTGCCAGCAGTCCCCAACAGACGACCGGGGAGCTGTTTTTT | CASSPQQTTGELFF